This TCR beta chain was observed in a study of T cells in Graves' hyperthyroidism and ophthalmopathy. Study context: At the time of initial diagnosis and before any treatment, peripheral blood was collected. Broader study findings: Using 13 V-J features, a model discriminated ophthalmopathy from stable hyperthyroidism.

Germline V gene data show CDR1 as ENHRY and CDR2 as SYGVKD. Trimming shortened V by 4 bases and J by 4 bases, and 17 bases separated the two germline ends. The CDR3 has 16 residues. With respect to this clonotype: Its specificity is not known.

The study defined stable Graves' hyperthyroidism as no ophthalmopathy progression within 18 months. Fresh peripheral blood, 10 ml, was the source of the PBMCs. Regions amplified from RNA transcripts were the TCR beta CDR3 regions. TCR CDR3 underwent first-round RT-PCR with the HTBI primer set. TCRdb independently ran MiXCR on the multiplex PCR reads; one entry per CDR3 protein. The table lists fewer than 350,000 distinct CDR3 sequences, roughly 21% of them singletons. This chain links TRBV10-3 with TRBJ2-1, with D possibly being TRBD1 or TRBD2 (6 bases each). The specimen was blood. The TCR comes from a woman between 50 and 59 years old with Graves' hyperthyroidism. The CDR3 DNA reads as TGTGCCATCAGTGTATTTAGCGGAGGGGGGTACAATGAGCAGTTCTTC. Protein: CAISVFSGGGYNEQFF.